Listed here are 7 T cell receptor beta chains from one sample, sequenced in a study of blood T cell repertoires in COVID-19 (dated by TCRdb to the early 2020s). The library was obtained by the immunoSEQ multiplex PCR assay. Entries here come from immuneACCESS through TCRdb and include only in-frame sequences with V and J called. Some clones fail to appear in such tables; in the studies checked, an unresolved V gene covers under half of the shortfall, and the cause of the remainder is unknown. The sample data list hundreds of thousands of clones, and approximately 91% of these were observed just once. The biggest ten clones account for 5% to 5.5% of the sample. The specimen was PBMCs or T cells enriched from blood (not recorded which). These receptors were taken from a man aged 60-69 years who had recovered from COVID-19.

The chain is built from TRBV18 and TRBJ1-6, with 7 bases fitting TRBD1. In germline, CDR1 is KGHSH, CDR2 LQKENI. The V segment lost 3 bases and the J segment 10 bases; nucleotides outside the gene matches: 18. The CDR3 covers 18 residues. For the CDR3, the DNA is TGTGCCAGCTCACCGACAGATACAATGACAGGGCCAAAGTCACCCCTCCACTTT. It is translated as CASSPTDTMTGPKSPLHF.

V gene TRBV2 combines with J gene TRBJ1-1; D perhaps matches TRBD1 (6 bases). From germline, CDR1 is SNHLY and CDR2 FYNNEI. This CDR3 has 14 residues. Trimming took 0 bases from V and 6 from J, leaving 11 bases between them. CDR3: CASSEANRVSEAFF. DNA of the CDR3: TGTGCCAGCAGTGAAGCAAACAGGGTCTCTGAAGCTTTCTTT.

The chain couples TRBV11-2 to TRBJ2-7; 7 bases agree with TRBD1. This CDR3 contains 14 residues. Germline lookup yields CDR1 SGHAT and CDR2 FQNNGV. V dropped 5 bases and J dropped 0; count of bases not matched to a gene: 4. CDR3 residues: CASSLTGASYEQYF. CDR3 sequence (DNA): TGTGCCAGCAGCCTAACAGGGGCCTCCTACGAGCAGTACTTC.

The chain recombines TRBV5-4 with TRBJ1-3; possible D gene TRBD1, 5 bases. Trimming shortened V by 5 bases and J by 5 bases, and 11 bases separated the two germline ends. Germline V lookup: CDR1 SGHNT, CDR2 YYREEE (reference sequence). This CDR3 spans 13 amino acids. The CDR3 here is CASRPDTRNTIYF. The CDR3 nucleotides are TGTGCCAGCAGACCGGACACTCGAAACACCATATATTTT.

CDR3 residues: CASSLKNSRIAYEQYF. DNA for the CDR3: TGCGCCAGCAGCTTGAAAAATTCGAGGATTGCATACGAGCAGTACTTC. The genes are TRBV5-1 and TRBJ2-7; no reliable D call. The CDR3 runs to 16 residues. V was trimmed by 1 base and J by 4 bases, leaving 18 bases between them. Germline-derived CDR1 and CDR2 are SGHRS and YFSETQ.

This clone was picked up one time. CDR3 nucleotide sequence: TGTGTACAGAGCTACAATGAGCAGTTCTTC. Protein product: CVQSYNEQFF. V is TRBV21-1 and J is TRBJ2-1; TRBD1, as called in the table, went unchecked against the DNA. TRBV21-1 is given as a pseudogene. This CDR3 spans 10 amino acids.

The chain uses TRBV4-2 and TRBJ2-3, with 7 bases fitting TRBD1. Trimming took 0 bases from V and 4 from J; bases not matched to a gene: 10. Germline-derived CDR1 and CDR2 are LGHNA and YNFKEQ. The CDR3 is 17 residues long. CDR3 protein: CASSQDRGRGTSDTQYF. Here the CDR3 DNA reads TGTGCCAGCAGCCAAGATAGGGGCAGGGGGACATCAGATACGCAGTATTTT.